This is a list of T cell receptor beta chains from one sample in a study of control samples from healthy donors and cancer patients. This table comes from immunoSEQ multiplex PCR, and its TCRdb copy is limited to in-frame clones, with some not included. Counted here are about 180,000 clones, 80% to 95% occurring once; the ten biggest clones make up around 2%. Sequenced: blood. These receptors all stem from a woman between 40 and 50 years old in good health. Each CDR3 is given with its conserved first and last residue. Each record gives: clone size, V gene, J gene, D gene, CDR3 DNA, CDR3 protein. The D gene is left open where the match is weak. Size tells how often a clone was seen (once, few, many) or the class of an expanded clone, and some rows leave it out.

clone_size: -; v_call: TRBV6-5; j_call: TRBJ1-1; d_call: -; cdr3_nt: TGTGCCAGCAGTTACTCGGGGGGAACTGAAGCTTTCTTT; cdr3_aa: CASSYSGGTEAFF
clone_size: -; v_call: TRBV5-4; j_call: TRBJ2-5; d_call: -; cdr3_nt: TGTGCCAGCAGCTTGGGGGGAGAGGAGACCCAGTACTTC; cdr3_aa: CASSLGGEETQYF
clone_size: -; v_call: TRBV5-4; j_call: TRBJ1-4; d_call: TRBD1; cdr3_nt: TGTGCCAGCAGCCAGTTCGACAGGGGGCGGCGGGAAAAACTGTTTTTT; cdr3_aa: CASSQFDRGRREKLFF
clone_size: -; v_call: TRBV21-1; j_call: TRBJ2-5; d_call: -; cdr3_nt: TGTGCCAGCAGCAAGGGTAGCGGGGGGTACTTCTCGGAGACCCAGTACTTC; cdr3_aa: CASSKGSGGYFSETQYF
clone_size: -; v_call: TRBV11-2; j_call: TRBJ2-2; d_call: -; cdr3_nt: TGTGCCAGCAGCTTCAGGGGAGTGTACACCGGGGAGCTGTTTTTT; cdr3_aa: CASSFRGVYTGELFF
clone_size: -; v_call: TRBV2; j_call: TRBJ2-5; d_call: -; cdr3_nt: TGTGCCAGCAGTGGCGAATTGCGAGAGACCCAGTACTTC; cdr3_aa: CASSGELRETQYF
clone_size: -; v_call: TRBV18; j_call: TRBJ2-5; d_call: -; cdr3_nt: TGTGCCAGCTCAACGGGGGAGACCCAGTACTTC; cdr3_aa: CASSTGETQYF
clone_size: -; v_call: TRBV12-5; j_call: TRBJ1-5; d_call: TRBD1; cdr3_nt: TGTGCCAACCCTAACAGGGGCGGACAGCCCCAGCATTTT; cdr3_aa: CANPNRGGQPQHF
clone_size: -; v_call: TRBV12-5; j_call: TRBJ1-3; d_call: TRBD1; cdr3_nt: TGTGCTAGTGGTACACCACAACTACAGGGGGCTGGAAACACCATATATTTT; cdr3_aa: CASGTPQLQGAGNTIYF
clone_size: -; v_call: TRBV5-1; j_call: TRBJ2-5; d_call: TRBD2; cdr3_nt: TGCGCCAGCAAACCGATAACTAGCGCGGGGACCCAGTACTTC; cdr3_aa: CASKPITSAGTQYF
clone_size: -; v_call: TRBV29-1; j_call: TRBJ1-2; d_call: -; cdr3_nt: TGCAGCGTTGAAGGCGGGGAATTTAACTATGGCTACACCTTC; cdr3_aa: CSVEGGEFNYGYTF
clone_size: -; v_call: TRBV5-4; j_call: TRBJ2-7; d_call: -; cdr3_nt: TGTGCCAGCAGCTTGGAGGGGCTCAACTACGAGCAGTACTTC; cdr3_aa: CASSLEGLNYEQYF
clone_size: -; v_call: TRBV2; j_call: TRBJ1-2; d_call: -; cdr3_nt: TGTGCCATATCGTTCTTGCCCTCGTGGGGCTACACCTTC; cdr3_aa: CAISFLPSWGYTF
clone_size: -; v_call: TRBV19; j_call: TRBJ1-5; d_call: -; cdr3_nt: TGTGCCAGTACCCTCCGGCCTCATAGCAATCAGCCCCAGCATTTT; cdr3_aa: CASTLRPHSNQPQHF
clone_size: -; v_call: TRBV28; j_call: TRBJ2-7; d_call: TRBD2; cdr3_nt: TGTGCCAGCAGTTTATACGGGACTAGCGGGGTCTACGAGCAGTACTTC; cdr3_aa: CASSLYGTSGVYEQYF
clone_size: -; v_call: TRBV5-1; j_call: TRBJ1-4; d_call: -; cdr3_nt: TGCGCCAGCAGCCCTGATGCAACTAATGAAAAACTGTTTTTT; cdr3_aa: CASSPDATNEKLFF
clone_size: -; v_call: TRBV3-1/TRBV3-2; j_call: TRBJ2-3; d_call: -; cdr3_nt: TGTGCCAGCAGCCAAGCTAGCACAGATACGCAGTATTTT; cdr3_aa: CASSQASTDTQYF
clone_size: -; v_call: TRBV5-1; j_call: TRBJ2-1; d_call: TRBD2; cdr3_nt: TGCGCCAGCAGCTTATCGGGACTAGCCGACTACAATGAGCAGTTCTTC; cdr3_aa: CASSLSGLADYNEQFF
clone_size: few; v_call: TRBV9; j_call: TRBJ1-1; d_call: -; cdr3_nt: TGTGCCAGCAGCGTAGGGATGAACACTGAAGCTTTCTTT; cdr3_aa: CASSVGMNTEAFF
clone_size: -; v_call: TRBV9; j_call: TRBJ2-2; d_call: TRBD2; cdr3_nt: TGTGCCAGCAGCTCCCGCGAAAGCGGGGGGAACACCGGGGAGCTGTTTTTT; cdr3_aa: CASSSRESGGNTGELFF
clone_size: once; v_call: TRBV30; j_call: TRBJ1-3; d_call: TRBD1; cdr3_nt: TGTGCCCCCCCCAGGGACAGGGGCCCTGGAAACACCATATATTTT; cdr3_aa: CAPPRDRGPGNTIYF
clone_size: -; v_call: TRBV18; j_call: TRBJ2-1; d_call: -; cdr3_nt: TGTGCCAGCTCACCACTCCGAGGTCGAATCTCCTACAATGAGCAGTTCTTC; cdr3_aa: CASSPLRGRISYNEQFF
clone_size: -; v_call: TRBV7-9; j_call: TRBJ2-1; d_call: TRBD2; cdr3_nt: TGTGCCAGCAGCCCTACCGGGACTATCTTCAATGAGCAGTTCTTC; cdr3_aa: CASSPTGTIFNEQFF
clone_size: -; v_call: TRBV6-1; j_call: TRBJ1-1; d_call: -; cdr3_nt: TGTGCCAGCAGGAGGGGGAACACTGAAGCTTTCTTT; cdr3_aa: CASRRGNTEAFF
clone_size: once; v_call: TRBV27; j_call: TRBJ2-3; d_call: TRBD2; cdr3_nt: TGTGCCAGCAGTTCTCAGCGGGGATCGGGCACAGATACGCAGTATTTT; cdr3_aa: CASSSQRGSGTDTQYF
clone_size: -; v_call: TRBV4-1; j_call: TRBJ1-5; d_call: -; cdr3_nt: TGCGCCAGCAGCCAAGCCCCGACAAAGGGCAATCAGCCCCAGCATTTT; cdr3_aa: CASSQAPTKGNQPQHF
clone_size: -; v_call: TRBV2; j_call: TRBJ2-5; d_call: -; cdr3_nt: TGTGCCAGCAGCAGGGACTTCGGGGAGACCCAGTACTTC; cdr3_aa: CASSRDFGETQYF